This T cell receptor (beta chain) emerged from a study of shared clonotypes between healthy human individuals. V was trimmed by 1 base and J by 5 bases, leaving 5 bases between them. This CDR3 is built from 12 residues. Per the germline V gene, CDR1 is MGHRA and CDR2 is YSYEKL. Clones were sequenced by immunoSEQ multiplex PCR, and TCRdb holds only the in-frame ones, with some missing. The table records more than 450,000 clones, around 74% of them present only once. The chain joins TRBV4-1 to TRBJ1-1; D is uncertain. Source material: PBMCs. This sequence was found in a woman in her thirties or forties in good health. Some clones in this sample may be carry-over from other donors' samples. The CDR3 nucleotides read TGCGCCAGCAGCCAAGCCGGGACTGAAGCTTTCTTT. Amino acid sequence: CASSQAGTEAFF.